The 24 T cell receptor beta chains in this list originate from one sample, sequenced in a study of response to subunit inactivated influenza vaccine. TCRdb called the RT-PCR reads again in MiXCR, with one record for every CDR3 protein. The sample holds about 160,000 distinct CDR3 sequences, 9.5% to 13% seen once. The sample was non-naive T cells sorted from PBMCs, taken roughly 6 weeks after vaccination. The receptors come from a man aged 50 or older who received an inactivated influenza vaccine.

V gene TRBV11-3 combines with J gene TRBJ2-3, with D tentatively TRBD1 (6 bases). Trimming stripped 5 bases from V and 2 bases from J, with 17 bases between. The CDR3 has 16 amino acids. Germline CDR1 and CDR2: SGHNT and YENEEA. The CDR3 here is CASSPGKQGYTDTQYF. The CDR3 DNA reads as TGTGCCAGCAGCCCCGGCAAACAGGGTTACACAGATACGCAGTATTTT. Full variable domain (remainder filled in from reference TRBV11-3 and TRBJ2-3): EAGVVQSPRYKIIEKKQPVAFWCNPISGHNTLYWYLQNLGQGPELLIRYENEEAVDDSQLPKDRFSAERLKGVDSTLKIQPAELGDSAVYLCASSPGKQGYTDTQYFGPGTRLTVL.

The gene calls are TRBV6-1 and TRBJ1-5; no clear D. The germline gives CDR1 MNHNS, CDR2 SASEGT. V lost 3 bases and J lost 0, with 9 bases in between. There are 15 residues in the CDR3. The CDR3 coding sequence is TGTGCCAGCAGTGATTTACGGACTAGCAATCAGCCCCAGCATTTT. It specifies CASSDLRTSNQPQHF.

In this sample, this clonotype turned up a few times. As DNA, the CDR3 is TGCAGCGTACGCAGGGTTCTGGGTGGCGAGCAGTACTTC. Protein product: CSVRRVLGGEQYF. The J gene is TRBJ2-7, the V gene TRBV29-1; weak D call: TRBD1 (5 bases). Germline lookup yields CDR1 SQVTM and CDR2 ANQGSEA. Trimming took 6 bases from V and 6 from J, leaving 18 bases between them. The CDR3 has 13 amino acids.

V gene TRBV7-8 combines with J gene TRBJ2-7; possibly TRBD1 or TRBD2 for D (5 bases each). This CDR3 has 15 amino acids. Trimming took off 3 bases at V and 3 bases at J, with 15 bases between the two ends. CDR1 and CDR2 from the germline V gene are SGHVS and FQNEAQ. CDR3 sequence reads: CASSFIIGARYEQYF. The CDR3, as DNA: TGTGCCAGCAGCTTTATCATCGGGGCTCGCTACGAGCAGTACTTC. Variable domain in full (rest from reference TRBV7-8 and TRBJ2-7): GAGVSQSPRYKVAKRGQDVALRCDPISGHVSLFWYQQALGQGPEFLTYFQNEAQLDKSGLPSDRFFAERPEGSVSTLKIQRTQQEDSAVYLCASSFIIGARYEQYFGPGTRLTVT.

The chain uses TRBV5-3 and TRBJ2-7, with D hard to call. TRBV5-3 qualifies as an ORF whose function is uncertain. V was pared by 2 bases and J by 3 bases, with 9 bases between. CDR3 length: 13 amino acids. This CDR3 reads CARSFLPFYEQYF. DNA of the CDR3: TGTGCCAGAAGCTTCCTCCCTTTCTACGAGCAGTACTTC.

The V call is TRBV7-9, the J call TRBJ1-2; D ambiguous. From germline, CDR1 is SEHNR and CDR2 FQNEAQ (reference sequence). The CDR3 has 13 amino acids. Trimming took 2 bases from V and 8 from J, leaving 12 bases between them. CDR3 in DNA: TGTGCCAGCAGCTTATCATCCGGGCTCGGCTACACCTTC. This gives the protein CASSLSSGLGYTF.

In its sample, this clonotype was seen many times. The J gene is TRBJ2-7, the V gene TRBV5-1; 11 bases are shared with TRBD1. With 3 bases clipped from V and 5 bases from J, the junction kept 4 bases outside the gene matches. CDR1 and CDR2 from the germline V gene are SGHRS and YFSETQ. The CDR3 extends over 14 amino acids. The CDR3 reads CASSSDRGLNEQYF. CDR3 sequence (DNA): TGCGCCAGCAGCTCGGACAGGGGGCTCAACGAGCAGTACTTC.

This chain connects TRBV9 to TRBJ2-2, with 10 nucleotides matching TRBD1. The V segment lost 4 bases and the J segment 1 base; nucleotides outside the gene matches: 4. The CDR3 loop spans 16 amino acids. Germline V gene lookup returns CDR1 SGDLS and CDR2 YYNGEE. Here the CDR3 DNA reads TGTGCCAGCAGCATATGGGACAGGGGGAACACCGGGGAGCTGTTTTTT. Translated: CASSIWDRGNTGELFF.

The CDR3 sequence: CASSHRLAVSYEQYF. DNA of the CDR3: TGTGCCAGCAGCCACCGACTAGCGGTGTCCTACGAGCAGTACTTC. J is TRBJ2-7 and V is TRBV5-6; TRBD2 matches at 9 bases. The germline gives CDR1 SGHDT, CDR2 YYEEEE. This CDR3 is built from 15 residues. V trimming: 4 bases; J trimming: 1 base; junction bases outside the gene matches: 6.

This clonotype has more than one count but fewer than ten. The CDR3: CASSADITPSEQYF. The CDR3 DNA is TGTGCCAGCAGCGCCGACATCACCCCATCCGAGCAGTACTTC. The rearrangement links TRBV2 to TRBJ2-7; the D is unclear. V was trimmed by 6 bases and J by 6 bases, leaving 18 bases between them. Germline V lookup: CDR1 SNHLY, CDR2 FYNNEI. This CDR3 is built from 14 residues.

The rearrangement links TRBV19 to TRBJ2-1; 8 bases align to TRBD1. CDR3 size: 15 residues. Trimming at V came to 6 bases and at J to 3 bases, leaving 7 bases not matched to a gene. CDR1 is LNHDA and CDR2 is SQIVND in the germline V gene (reference sequence). DNA of the CDR3: TGTGCCAGTAGACTAGACAGGGGTGGCTACAATGAGCAGTTCTTC. Its translation is CASRLDRGGYNEQFF.

This clonotype has ten or more counts. The chain is built from TRBV5-6 and TRBJ2-5; D gene uncertain. The CDR3 is 11 residues long. The germline gives CDR1 SGHDT, CDR2 YYEEEE. V lost 1 base, J lost 4 bases, and 2 bases lay in between. The CDR3 DNA sequence: TGTGCCAGCAGCTTGTTAGAGACCCAGTACTTC. Translated, it gives CASSLLETQYF.

This clonotype was recorded many times. The V and J genes are TRBV4-3 and TRBJ2-1; 11 positions match TRBD2. Trimming took 0 bases from V and 5 from J; bases not matched to a gene: 9. This CDR3 is built from 18 residues. Germline V lookup: CDR1 LGHNA, CDR2 YSLEER. The CDR3 loop is CASSQEPTLAGGHNEQFF. As DNA, the CDR3 is TGCGCCAGCAGCCAAGAACCAACCCTAGCGGGGGGTCACAATGAGCAGTTCTTC.

This clonotype occurred a few times. The V call is TRBV14, the J call TRBJ2-1, with 8 bases matching TRBD2. The V segment lost 0 bases and the J segment 3 bases; nucleotides outside the gene matches: 4. CDR1 and CDR2 from the germline V gene are SGHDN and FVKESK. The CDR3 spans 16 residues. DNA of the CDR3: TGTGCCAGCAGCCAAGAATGGCGGGGGGTCTACAATGAGCAGTTCTTC. This translates into CASSQEWRGVYNEQFF.

This clonotype occurred many times. The V call is TRBV7-9, the J call TRBJ2-2; the D is unclear. The V gene's germline CDR1 is SEHNR and CDR2 FQNEAQ (reference sequence). V lost 2 bases, J lost 7 bases, and 8 bases lay in between. The CDR3 length is 13 residues. CDR3 sequence: CASSLTTIGELFF. In DNA, the CDR3 is TGTGCCAGCAGCTTAACTACTATCGGGGAGCTGTTTTTT.

This rearrangement joins TRBV3-1 to TRBJ1-2; possibly TRBD1 for D (6 bases). V lost 4 bases and J 3 bases, leaving 12 bases between the germline ends. Germline V gene data show CDR1 as LGHDT and CDR2 as YNNKEL (reference sequence). This CDR3 region has 14 residues. CDR3 coding DNA: TGTGCCAGCAGCCCATGGGACAACGACTATGGCTACACCTTC. This codes for CASSPWDNDYGYTF.

This chain joins TRBV7-9 and TRBJ1-1, with 7 bases aligning to TRBD1. Germline values: CDR1 SEHNR, CDR2 FQNEAQ (reference sequence). This CDR3 region has 14 residues. The junction had 6 bases not matched to a gene; V was cut back by 1 base and J by 7 bases. The CDR3 sequence is CASSLDKGADEAFF. The CDR3 DNA reads as TGTGCCAGCAGCTTAGATAAGGGGGCCGATGAAGCTTTCTTT.

This clonotype came up a few times. The chain recombines TRBV11-2 with TRBJ1-5; 7 nucleotides line up with TRBD1. Germline-derived CDR1 and CDR2 are SGHAT and FQNNGV. J gave up 3 bases and V 1 base, and 6 bases lay outside the gene matches. This CDR3 comprises 16 residues. CDR3 sequence (DNA): TGTGCCAGCAGCTTAGCCTTACAGGGGTTCAATCAGCCCCAGCATTTT. Protein: CASSLALQGFNQPQHF.

This clonotype was seen a few times. J is TRBJ2-7 and V is TRBV3-1; D is tentatively TRBD1 or TRBD2 (5 bases each). V gave up 1 base and J gave up 6 bases, with 10 bases separating them. Germline V lookup: CDR1 LGHDT, CDR2 YNNKEL (reference sequence). The CDR3 runs 13 residues. CDR3 in DNA: TGTGCCAGCAGCCAAGTAGCAGGGAGCGAGCAGTACTTC. Amino acids: CASSQVAGSEQYF.

Ten or more counts support this clonotype. V usage is TRBV12-3 or TRBV12-4 and J usage is TRBJ2-1; no clear D. CDR3 size: 15 residues. V was trimmed by 7 bases and J by 0 bases, leaving 13 bases between them. The CDR3 nucleotides read TGTGCCAGCAATATACGGTCTAGCTCCTACAATGAGCAGTTCTTC. This translates into CASNIRSSSYNEQFF.

The gene calls are TRBV15 and TRBJ2-7; weak D call: TRBD1 (6 bases). The CDR3 is 15 residues long. Trimming took off 0 bases at V and 6 bases at J, with 15 bases between the two ends. Germline-derived CDR1 and CDR2 are LNHNV and YYDKDF (reference sequence). As DNA, the CDR3 is TGTGCCACCAGCAGAGACTCTGTGGGGGCCCGCGAGCAGTACTTC. It codes for CATSRDSVGAREQYF.

This clonotype was recorded many times. The chain links TRBV20-1 to TRBJ1-5, with TRBD1 matching 9 bases. Germline lookup yields CDR1 DFQATT and CDR2 SNEGSKA (reference sequence). The ends lost 7 bases at V and 2 bases at J; junction bases unmatched: 3. The CDR3 is made up of 13 amino acids. As DNA, the CDR3 is TGCAGTGTACAGGGGGCGGGCAATCAGCCCCAGCATTTT. Its protein product is CSVQGAGNQPQHF.

As to this clonotype: This may be a read error: a much more frequent sequence differs by one nucleotide. This chain joins TRBV5-1 and TRBJ2-5; the D is unclear. This CDR3 comprises 11 residues. Germline lookup yields CDR1 SGHRS and CDR2 YFSETQ. CDR3 protein: CASRAQDTQYF. In DNA, the CDR3 is TGCGCCAGCAGGGCACAAGATACCCAGTACTTC. Using reference TRBV5-1 and TRBJ2-5 for the parts outside the CDR3, the full variable domain is KAGVTQTPRYLIKTRGQQVTLSCSPISGHRSVSWYQQTPGQGLQFLFEYFSETQRNKGNFPGRFSGRQFSNSRSEMNVSTLELGDSALYLCASRAQDTQYFGPGTRLLVL.

The chain recombines TRBV3-1 with TRBJ2-7, with 8 nucleotides matching TRBD2. This CDR3 is built from 14 residues. CDR1 and CDR2 from the germline V gene are LGHDT and YNNKEL (reference sequence). J was trimmed by 5 bases and V by 5 bases; bases with no gene match: 8. CDR3 region: CASSGGGRVHEQYF. The CDR3 DNA reads as TGTGCCAGCAGCGGCGGGGGGCGCGTCCACGAGCAGTACTTC.